The 24 T cell receptor beta chains given below trace back to one sample, sequenced in a study of regulatory T cells in long-lasting Graves disease. To make TCR beta libraries, researchers used iRepertoire HTBI primers and Arm-PCR of CDR3 regions. One entry per CDR3 protein results from TCRdb running MiXCR on the multiplex PCR reads. This sample has some 460,000 distinct CDR3 sequences, with around 16% found just once. Time point: newly diagnosed GD, antithyroid drugs for less than 3 months. Researchers made the TCR library from RNA that was extracted from PBMCs. The sample also formed part of further work on T cells in Graves' hyperthyroidism and ophthalmopathy.

The specimen was peripheral blood mononuclear cells (PBMCs), collected at new diagnosis, from a patient treated with antithyroid drugs. These receptors all stem from a man aged 40-50 years with Graves disease.

At least ten counts were recorded for this clonotype. The J gene is TRBJ2-7, the V gene TRBV28, with D possibly being TRBD1 (6 bases). Germline V gives CDR1 MDHEN, CDR2 SYDVKM. V lost 5 bases, J lost 4 bases, and 15 bases lay in between. The CDR3 has 14 residues. The CDR3, as DNA: TGTGCCAGCAGTCCGGCCGGGACACTTTACGAGCAGTACTTC. This encodes CASSPAGTLYEQYF.

Note on this clonotype: Relative to the germline gene, one junction end is altered; a read error may explain this. The J gene is TRBJ2-7, the V gene TRBV5-1; TRBD2 might be the D (6 bases). CDR1 is SGHRS, CDR2 YFSETQ, per germline. The CDR3 contains 14 residues. The CDR3 reads CASSLDASAEEQYF. In nucleotides, the CDR3 is TGTGCCAGCAGCTTGGACGCTAGCGCTGAGGAGCAGTACTTC.

J is TRBJ2-2 and V is TRBV9, with no clear D. Trimming removed 0 bases at V and 2 bases at J, with 8 bases between. This CDR3 has 15 residues. The germline CDR1 and CDR2 sequences are SGDLS and YYNGEE. The CDR3 here is CASSVGASNTGELFF. CDR3 nucleotides: TGTGCCAGCAGCGTAGGTGCAAGTAACACCGGGGAGCTGTTTTTT.

The chain joins TRBV15 to TRBJ2-1; 7 nucleotides line up with TRBD1. Germline V gene lookup returns CDR1 LNHNV and CDR2 YYDKDF (reference sequence). The CDR3 covers 12 residues. The V gene end was trimmed by 3 bases and the J gene end by 15 bases; junction bases not matched to a gene: 8. CDR3 residues: CATSRDRSFGFF. The CDR3 DNA reads TGTGCCACCAGCAGGGACAGGTCGTTTGGGTTCTTC.

This clonotype was counted between two and nine times. The chain carries TRBV28 and TRBJ1-1; D is perhaps TRBD1 (6 bases). The CDR3 loop spans 15 amino acids. With 7 bases removed from V and 4 bases from J, the gap between germline ends came to 19 bases. Per the germline V gene, CDR1 is MDHEN and CDR2 is SYDVKM. CDR3 bases: TGTGCCAGCACCGCCTCTTGGGGGCTTGGCACTGAAGCTTTCTTT. Protein sequence: CASTASWGLGTEAFF.

This clonotype came up many times. V usage is TRBV28 and J usage is TRBJ2-7; TRBD2 matches at 7 bases. The CDR3 covers 13 residues. With 7 bases clipped from V and 4 bases from J, the junction kept 7 bases outside the gene matches. Germline V gene sequence: CDR1 MDHEN, CDR2 SYDVKM. CDR3 amino acids: CASTRLAPYEQYF. The CDR3 nucleotides read TGTGCCAGCACGAGACTAGCTCCATACGAGCAGTACTTC.

At least ten counts were recorded for this clonotype. The V call is TRBV2, the J call TRBJ2-4; the D gene is possibly TRBD1 (5 bases). V lost 7 bases, J lost 5 bases, and 9 bases lay in between. The CDR3 runs to 12 residues. The germline V gene has CDR1 SNHLY and CDR2 FYNNEI. The DNA for the CDR3 is TGTGCCAGCACCGACAGTCAAAACATTCAGTACTTC. Amino acid sequence: CASTDSQNIQYF.

This clonotype has only a few counts. This chain links TRBV5-1 with TRBJ1-4; D is unclear. V was trimmed by 4 bases and J by 6 bases, leaving 13 bases between them. Germline CDR1 is SGHRS and CDR2 is YFSETQ. The CDR3 loop spans 14 amino acids. CDR3 bases: TGCGCCAGCAGCCCTGGGCGGACGGATGAAAAACTGTTTTTT. This gives the protein CASSPGRTDEKLFF.

Comment on this clonotype: This probably arose from a read error, given a far larger clone one base away. This chain links TRBV2 with TRBJ2-7, with TRBD2 matching 11 bases. After removal of 3 bases from V and 4 bases from J, the junction contained 5 bases not matched to a gene. In germline, CDR1 is SNHLY, CDR2 FYNNEI. The CDR3 runs to 15 residues. The DNA for the CDR3 is TGTGCCAGCAGTGATACACTAGCGGGAGCGTACGAGCAGTACTTC. Encoded protein: CASSDTLAGAYEQYF. The complete variable domain, with remaining parts taken from reference TRBV2 and TRBJ2-7, reads EPEVTQTPSHQVTQMGQEVILRCVPISNHLYFYWYRQILGQKVEFLVSFYNNEISEKSEIFDDQFSVERPDGSNFTLKIRSTKLEDSAMYFCASSDTLAGAYEQYFGPGTRLTVT.

This clonotype was counted at least ten times. The chain's CDR3 is CASSDSGRAYNEQFF. The CDR3 coding sequence is TGTGCCAGCAGTGATAGCGGGAGGGCCTACAATGAGCAGTTCTTC. The chain employs TRBV25-1 and TRBJ2-1, with 11 bases that match TRBD2. CDR3 length: 15 residues. Germline trimming cut 3 bases from V and 2 bases from J; bases unmatched to any gene: 0. Per the germline V gene, CDR1 is MGHDK and CDR2 is SYGVNS.

There are many counts of this clonotype. V and J are TRBV24-1 and TRBJ2-1; tentatively, D is TRBD1 (6 bases). V was cut by 5 bases and J by 1 base, with 14 bases left in between. The germline gives CDR1 KGHDR, CDR2 SFDVKD. The length of the CDR3 is 16 residues. CDR3 DNA: TGTGCCACCAGTGGCCAGTCAGGGGAATCCTACAATGAGCAGTTCTTC. It translates to CATSGQSGESYNEQFF.

V gene TRBV13 combines with J gene TRBJ2-4; 7 bases match TRBD1. The germline CDR1 and CDR2 sequences are PRHDT and FYEKMQ (reference sequence). The ends lost 5 bases at V and 5 bases at J; junction bases unmatched: 12. The CDR3 spans 16 residues. For the CDR3, the DNA is TGTGCCAGCAGCCAAAGACAGGGAAAAAGTCAAAACATTCAGTACTTC. It codes for CASSQRQGKSQNIQYF.

This clonotype was counted only a few times. Here the CDR3 reads CATSDIGLGTQYF. Here the CDR3 DNA reads TGTGCCACCAGTGATATCGGGTTGGGGACCCAGTACTTC. This chain uses TRBV24-1 with TRBJ2-5; D is unclear. Germline V lookup: CDR1 KGHDR, CDR2 SFDVKD. The CDR3 covers 13 residues. Trimming took off 3 bases at V and 7 bases at J, with 11 bases between the two ends.

This clonotype was picked up many times. The J gene is TRBJ1-1, the V gene TRBV2; the D is unclear. V gave up 4 bases and J gave up 3 bases, with 21 bases separating them. Germline loops: CDR1 SNHLY, CDR2 FYNNEI. The CDR3 runs to 17 residues. CDR3: CASSGFGHHTLDTEAFF. The CDR3 region has the DNA TGTGCCAGCAGTGGGTTCGGGCACCATACGTTGGACACTGAAGCTTTCTTT.

V usage is TRBV20-1 and J usage is TRBJ2-5; TRBD1 matches 7 bases. The CDR3 has 15 residues. Losses at the gene ends were 4 bases for V and 0 bases for J; bases not matched to a gene: 8. Per the germline V gene, CDR1 is DFQATT and CDR2 is SNEGSKA (reference sequence). The CDR3: CSANSGQEYQETQYF. CDR3 nucleotide sequence: TGCAGTGCTAATTCTGGACAGGAGTACCAAGAGACCCAGTACTTC.

This clonotype was detected only a few times. A much larger clone is a single base away; this may be a read error. The V gene is TRBV7-8, the J gene TRBJ2-7, with D perhaps being TRBD1 or TRBD2 (5 bases each). Germline V lookup: CDR1 SGHVS, CDR2 FQNEAQ. V was shortened by 3 bases and J by 2 bases, with 11 bases between the two germline ends. The length of the CDR3 is 14 residues. The chain's CDR3 is CASSLDGTAYEQYF. The CDR3 DNA sequence: TGTGCCAGCAGCTTGGACGGGACCGCCTACGAGCAGTACTTC.

This clonotype was observed at least ten times. V usage is TRBV11-2 and J usage is TRBJ2-7; 11 nucleotides line up with TRBD1. J was trimmed by 4 bases and V by 1 base; bases with no gene match: 3. The CDR3 spans 15 residues. Germline CDR1 reads SGHAT; CDR2 reads FQNNGV. CDR3 region: CASSLGDRGTYEQYF. The CDR3 DNA is TGTGCCAGCAGCTTAGGGGACAGGGGGACATACGAGCAGTACTTC.

This clonotype has at least ten counts. V and J are TRBV2 and TRBJ1-4; D ambiguous. Trimming removed 8 bases from V and 8 bases from J, with 15 bases in between. The CDR3 contains 13 residues. Germline CDR1 and CDR2: SNHLY and FYNNEI. CDR3 DNA sequence: TGTGCCAGCCGGTTAGGACTTTGGGAAAAACTGTTTTTT. As protein: CASRLGLWEKLFF.

On this clonotype: Just one base apart from a much larger clone, this may be a read error. The chain joins TRBV28 to TRBJ1-6; TRBD1 might be the D (6 bases). The V end lost 7 bases, the J end lost 2 bases, and 18 bases lay between the germline ends. The V gene's germline CDR1 is MDHEN and CDR2 SYDVKM. The CDR3 has 17 residues. In DNA form, the CDR3 reads TGTGCCAGCACCTCGGAGGGGGAGAGCCCCTATAATTCACCCCTCCACTTT. Translating gives CASTSEGESPYNSPLHF.

A note on this clonotype: Just one base apart from a much larger clone, this may be a read error. V is TRBV2 and J is TRBJ1-2; TRBD1 agrees at 7 bases. The CDR3 has 13 residues. Germline values: CDR1 SNHLY, CDR2 FYNNEI. CDR3 bases: TGTGCCAGCAGCAAAGACAGGGCGAGGGGCTGCACCTTC. It specifies CASSKDRARGCTF.

Ten or more counts support this clonotype. The germline gene is not matched at one end of the junction; a read error may be the cause. CDR3 in DNA: TGTGCCAGCTCTCCACCGGGACCAAGATTAGATACGCAGTATTTT. As protein: CASSPPGPRLDTQYF. V usage is TRBV18 and J usage is TRBJ2-3; D possibly uses TRBD1 or TRBD2 (5 bases each). Germline V gives CDR1 KGHSH, CDR2 LQKENI. This CDR3 spans 15 amino acids.

On this clonotype: It may be a read error: a sequence one base away is much more abundant. V gene TRBV28 combines with J gene TRBJ2-3, with 13 bases lining up with TRBD2. This CDR3 spans 16 amino acids. Per the germline V gene, CDR1 is MDHEN and CDR2 is SYDVKM. The chain's CDR3 is CASSLGTSGIGETRYF. CDR3 coding DNA: TGTGCCAGCAGTCTCGGGACTAGCGGGATTGGTGAGACCCGGTACTTC.

This clonotype came up many times. This sequence joins TRBV2 and TRBJ2-1; a weak D match, TRBD2 (6 bases). From germline, CDR1 is SNHLY and CDR2 FYNNEI. V was clipped by 7 bases and J by 4 bases, with 14 bases between them. The CDR3 runs to 14 residues. The CDR3 loop is CASTPISGYNEQFF. CDR3 sequence (DNA): TGTGCCAGCACCCCGATAAGCGGGTACAATGAGCAGTTCTTC.

The gene calls are TRBV6-2 or TRBV6-3 and TRBJ2-3, with 12 bases that match TRBD2. V was clipped by 11 bases and J by 10 bases; unmatched bases: 13. The CDR3 has 14 amino acids. Germline V gene data show CDR1 as MNHEY and CDR2 as SVGEGT. In nucleotides, the CDR3 is TGTGCCGGCCGACTAGCGGGAGAAGGATACGCGCAGTATTTT. It codes for CAGRLAGEGYAQYF.